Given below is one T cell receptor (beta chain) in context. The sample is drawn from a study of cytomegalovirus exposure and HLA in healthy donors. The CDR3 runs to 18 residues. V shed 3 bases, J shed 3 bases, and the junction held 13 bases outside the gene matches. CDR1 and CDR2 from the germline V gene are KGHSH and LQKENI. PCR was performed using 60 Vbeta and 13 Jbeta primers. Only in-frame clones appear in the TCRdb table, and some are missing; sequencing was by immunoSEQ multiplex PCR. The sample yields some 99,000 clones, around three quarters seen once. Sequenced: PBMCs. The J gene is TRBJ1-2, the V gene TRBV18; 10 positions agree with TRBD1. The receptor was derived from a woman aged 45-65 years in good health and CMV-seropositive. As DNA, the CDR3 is TGTGCCAGCTCACCGACAGGGGGCGGACTCGCTGCTGACTATGGCTACACCTTC. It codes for CASSPTGGGLAADYGYTF.